This paragraph covers one T cell receptor (beta chain) sequence. The data stem from a study of blood T cell repertoires in COVID-19. The method was immunoSEQ multiplex PCR; TCRdb's version includes in-frame clones alone and lacks a portion of them. In the table there are under 250,000 clones, 86% of which are singletons. The CDR3 is made up of 13 amino acids. The V end was cut by 6 bases, the J end by 4 bases, with 12 bases between. Germline values: CDR1 MRHNA, CDR2 SNTAGT. The clonotype was recovered from a woman over 75 with COVID-19, enrolled during active disease. The sequenced sample was peripheral blood. This chain connects TRBV6-4 to TRBJ1-1; a weak D match, TRBD1 (6 bases). The CDR3 reads CASSQQGGTEAFF. CDR3 in DNA: TGTGCCAGCAGCCAACAGGGCGGCACTGAAGCTTTCTTT.